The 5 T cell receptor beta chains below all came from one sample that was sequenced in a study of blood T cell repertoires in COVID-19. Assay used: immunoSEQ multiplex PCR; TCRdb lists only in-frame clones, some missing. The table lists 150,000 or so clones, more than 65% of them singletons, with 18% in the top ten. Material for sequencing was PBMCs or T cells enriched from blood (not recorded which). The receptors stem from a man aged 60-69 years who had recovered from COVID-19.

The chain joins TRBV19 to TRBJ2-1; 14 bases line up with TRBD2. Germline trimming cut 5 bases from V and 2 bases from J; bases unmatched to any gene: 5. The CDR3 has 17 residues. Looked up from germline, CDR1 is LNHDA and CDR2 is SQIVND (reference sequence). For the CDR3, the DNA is TGTGCCAGTAGTTCGGGACTAGCGGGGGATCCCTACAATGAGCAGTTCTTC. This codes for CASSSGLAGDPYNEQFF.

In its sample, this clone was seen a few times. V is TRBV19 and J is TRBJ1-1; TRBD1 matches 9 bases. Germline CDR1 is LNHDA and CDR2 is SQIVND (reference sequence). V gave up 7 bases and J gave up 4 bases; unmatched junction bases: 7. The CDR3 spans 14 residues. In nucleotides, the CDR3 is TGTGCCAGTACCCGGGACAGGGACGGCACTGAAGCTTTCTTT. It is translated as CASTRDRDGTEAFF. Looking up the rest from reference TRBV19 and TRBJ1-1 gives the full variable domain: DGGITQSPKYLFRKEGQNVTLSCEQNLNHDAMYWYRQDPGQGLRLIYYSQIVNDFQKGDIAEGYSVSREKKESFPLTVTSAQKNPTAFYLCASTRDRDGTEAFFGQGTRLTVV.

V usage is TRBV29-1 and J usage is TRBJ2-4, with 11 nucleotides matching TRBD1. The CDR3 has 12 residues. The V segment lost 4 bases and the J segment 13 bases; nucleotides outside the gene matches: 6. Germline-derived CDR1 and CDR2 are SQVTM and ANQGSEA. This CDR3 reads CSVGGQGASQYF. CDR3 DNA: TGCAGCGTTGGAGGACAGGGGGCGTCGCAGTACTTC. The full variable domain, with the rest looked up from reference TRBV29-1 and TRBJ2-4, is SAVISQKPSRDICQRGTSLTIQCQVDSQVTMMFWYRQQPGQSLTLIATANQGSEATYESGFVIDKFPISRPNLTFSTLTVSNMSPEDSSIYLCSVGGQGASQYFGAGTRLSVL.

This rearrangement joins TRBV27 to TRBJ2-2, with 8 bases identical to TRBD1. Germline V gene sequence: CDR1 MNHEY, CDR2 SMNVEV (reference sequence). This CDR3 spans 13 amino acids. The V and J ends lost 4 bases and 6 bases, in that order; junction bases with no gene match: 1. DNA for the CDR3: TGTGCCAGCAGTTGGGACAGGCCCGGGGAGCTGTTTTTT. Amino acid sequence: CASSWDRPGELFF.

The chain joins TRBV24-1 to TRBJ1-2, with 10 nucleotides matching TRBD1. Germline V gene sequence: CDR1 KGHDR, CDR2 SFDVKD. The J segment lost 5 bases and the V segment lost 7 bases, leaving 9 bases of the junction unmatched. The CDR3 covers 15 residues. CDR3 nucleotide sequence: TGTGCCACCAGCCCGACCGGGACAGGGGTTTATGGCTACACCTTC. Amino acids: CATSPTGTGVYGYTF.